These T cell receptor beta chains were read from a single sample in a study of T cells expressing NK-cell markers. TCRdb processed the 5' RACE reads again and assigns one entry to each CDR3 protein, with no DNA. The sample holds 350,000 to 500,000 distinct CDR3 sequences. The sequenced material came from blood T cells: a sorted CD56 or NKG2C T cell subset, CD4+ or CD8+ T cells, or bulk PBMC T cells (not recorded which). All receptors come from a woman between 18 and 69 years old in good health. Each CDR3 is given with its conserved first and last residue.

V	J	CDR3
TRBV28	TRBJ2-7	CASSYLDEQYF
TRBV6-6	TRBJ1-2	CASSPPGQGGYTF
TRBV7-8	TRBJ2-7	CASSIPGMSGEQYF
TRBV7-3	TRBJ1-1	CASSPKGPNTEAFF
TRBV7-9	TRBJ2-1	CASSLFPAGAGFF
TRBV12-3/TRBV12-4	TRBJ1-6	CASSLEGLEDSPLHF
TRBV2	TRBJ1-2	CASSERARYHGYTF
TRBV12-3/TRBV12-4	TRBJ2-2	CASSPLGSGQGSGELFF
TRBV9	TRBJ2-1	CASSTQGAIKFF
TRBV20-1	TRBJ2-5	CSADTGTETQYF
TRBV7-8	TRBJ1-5	CASSPRQDGGNQPQHF
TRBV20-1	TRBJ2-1	CSASKGVEQFF
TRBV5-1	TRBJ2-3	CASSSTGYGTDTQYF
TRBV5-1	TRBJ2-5	CASSFGGSEETQYF
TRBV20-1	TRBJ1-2	CIDPRDHEGYTF
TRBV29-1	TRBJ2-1	CSVELGYVGNEQFF
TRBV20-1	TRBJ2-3	CSIDPGSTDTQYF